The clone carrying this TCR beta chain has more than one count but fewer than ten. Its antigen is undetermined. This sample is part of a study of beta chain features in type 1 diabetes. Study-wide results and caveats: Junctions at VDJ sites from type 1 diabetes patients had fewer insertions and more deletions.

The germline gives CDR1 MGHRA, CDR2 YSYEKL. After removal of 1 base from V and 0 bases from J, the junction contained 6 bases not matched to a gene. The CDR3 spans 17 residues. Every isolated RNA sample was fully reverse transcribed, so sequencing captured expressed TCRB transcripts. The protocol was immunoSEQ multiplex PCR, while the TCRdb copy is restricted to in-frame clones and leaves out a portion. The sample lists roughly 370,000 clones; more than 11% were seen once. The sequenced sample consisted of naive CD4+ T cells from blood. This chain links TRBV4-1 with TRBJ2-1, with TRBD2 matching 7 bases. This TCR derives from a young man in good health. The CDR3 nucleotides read TGCGCCAGCAGCCAAGGGGCTAGCGGAAGCTCCTACAATGAGCAGTTCTTC. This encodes CASSQGASGSSYNEQFF.